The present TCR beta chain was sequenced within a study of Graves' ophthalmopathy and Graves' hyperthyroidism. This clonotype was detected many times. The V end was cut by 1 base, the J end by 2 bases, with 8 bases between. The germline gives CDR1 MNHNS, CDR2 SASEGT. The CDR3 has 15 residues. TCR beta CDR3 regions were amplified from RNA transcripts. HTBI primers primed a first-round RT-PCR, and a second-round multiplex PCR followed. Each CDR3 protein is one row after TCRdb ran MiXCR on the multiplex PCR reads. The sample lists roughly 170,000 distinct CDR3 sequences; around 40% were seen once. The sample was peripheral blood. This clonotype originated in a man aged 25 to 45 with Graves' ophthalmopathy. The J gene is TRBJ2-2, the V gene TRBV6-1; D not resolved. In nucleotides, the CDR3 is TGTGCCAGCAGTGAAGGTCAGGCCAACACCGGGGAGCTGTTTTTT. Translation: CASSEGQANTGELFF.